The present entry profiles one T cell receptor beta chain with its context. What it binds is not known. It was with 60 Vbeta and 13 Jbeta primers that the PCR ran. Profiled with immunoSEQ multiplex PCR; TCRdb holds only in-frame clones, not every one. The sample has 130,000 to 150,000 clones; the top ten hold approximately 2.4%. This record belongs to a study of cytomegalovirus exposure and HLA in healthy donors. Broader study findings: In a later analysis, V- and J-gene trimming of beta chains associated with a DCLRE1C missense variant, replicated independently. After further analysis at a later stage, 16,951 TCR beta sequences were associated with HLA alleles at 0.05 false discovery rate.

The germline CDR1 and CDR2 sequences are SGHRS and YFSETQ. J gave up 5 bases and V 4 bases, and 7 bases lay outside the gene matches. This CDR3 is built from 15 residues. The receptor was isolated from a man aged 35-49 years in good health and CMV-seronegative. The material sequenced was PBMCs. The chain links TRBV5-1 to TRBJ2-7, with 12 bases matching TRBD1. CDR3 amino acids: CASSPIRDRGHEQYF. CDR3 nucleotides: TGCGCCAGCAGCCCAATCCGGGACAGGGGGCACGAGCAGTACTTC.